Listed below are T cell receptor beta chains from one sample, sequenced in a study of T cell repertoires in cytomegalovirus infection. TCRdb re-derived calls from the reads in MiXCR, one entry per CDR3 protein. Altogether more than 200,000 distinct CDR3 sequences are present, roughly 10% being singletons, with the ten largest covering approximately 15%. Sequenced sample: PBMCs. The receptors here all came from a human donor in good health (CMV status not recorded). Some clones in this sample may be carry-over from other donors' samples. Each CDR3 is given with its conserved first and last residue. Only part of the rows carry a size: once, few, many, or a class if the clone is expanded.

CSARPGTGTNQPQHF	TRBV20-1	TRBJ1-5	many
CASSPRAGQQGGYTF	TRBV7-2	TRBJ1-2	many
CASRPGQKNNYGYTF	TRBV12-3/TRBV12-4	TRBJ1-2	NA
CASSFGAGNYGYTF	TRBV7-2	TRBJ1-2	many
CASSYSRSRLADLNIQYF	TRBV6-2/TRBV6-3	TRBJ2-4	few
CASSLRREKGQYF	TRBV7-2	TRBJ2-3	many
CSARDLDRGLGMNTEAFF	TRBV20-1	TRBJ1-1	many
CASSLGDARGYEQYF	TRBV7-2	TRBJ2-7	many
CASKRTGPAREETQYF	TRBV2	TRBJ2-5	many
CASSQTRSWGFGEQYF	TRBV13	TRBJ2-7	few
CASSALVTGGGQPQHF	TRBV2	TRBJ1-5	many
CASQRDSTDTQYF	TRBV7-2	TRBJ2-3	many
CASSSRVSYEQYF	TRBV7-2	TRBJ2-7	many
CASSLNSAAQETQYF	TRBV7-9	TRBJ2-5	NA
CASSLENRGSFGYTF	TRBV28	TRBJ1-2	NA
CASSFQSGGNNEQFF	TRBV7-2	TRBJ2-1	many
CASSVSLTGGAGGNTIYF	TRBV7-2	TRBJ1-3	many
CASSQVQGKTNYGYTF	TRBV5-1	TRBJ1-2	NA
CASSTQMAGELFF	TRBV19	TRBJ2-2	NA
CASSLGAGGPEETQYF	TRBV7-9	TRBJ2-5	many
CASSYGRYHTEAFF	TRBV6-2/TRBV6-3	TRBJ1-1	many
CASTPDIPNTEAFF	TRBV12-3/TRBV12-4	TRBJ1-1	many
CASSLPGPPMTQHF	TRBV6-2/TRBV6-3	TRBJ1-5	NA
CASTVAGNSNQPQHF	TRBV19	TRBJ1-5	NA
CASSFAGIKNIQYF	TRBV7-2	TRBJ2-4	many
CASSLVLENNEQFF	TRBV5-1	TRBJ2-1	few
CASTPGGLAGGGAYNEQFF	TRBV11-2	TRBJ2-1	many
CASSLGELTGSGYTF	TRBV5-1	TRBJ1-2	once
CASSLGEVGAHTGELFF	TRBV11-3	TRBJ2-2	NA
CSASDRYEQYF	TRBV20-1	TRBJ2-7	NA
CASTEGDNYGYTF	TRBV2	TRBJ1-2	many
CASRKRGATDTQYF	TRBV19	TRBJ2-3	many
CASSQTDYGYTF	TRBV14	TRBJ1-2	many
CASRLATSGGPYEQYF	TRBV7-2	TRBJ2-7	many
CASSPALTWVGTNEKLFF	TRBV5-1	TRBJ1-4	many
CSVKTGVLENSPLHF	TRBV29-1	TRBJ1-6	many
CSVLTPDYEQYF	TRBV29-1	TRBJ2-7	many
CASSEIRGTTGELFF	TRBV2	TRBJ2-2	many
CASSPTGTGKMNTIYF	TRBV11-3	TRBJ1-3	NA
CASSAGVDEQFF	TRBV7-8	TRBJ2-1	many
CASSLAVSLAGVYEQYF	TRBV7-8	TRBJ2-7	many
CASRRQGGNQPQHF	TRBV6-2/TRBV6-3	TRBJ1-5	many
CSAQAVGRFNQPQHF	TRBV20-1	TRBJ1-5	few
CASSPGMGSGRDSYEQYF	TRBV7-2	TRBJ2-7	few
CASSVSFEQFF	TRBV7-9	TRBJ2-1	many
CASSLVRDSRPYGYTF	TRBV5-4	TRBJ1-2	many
CASTPGQGSYVNTEAFF	TRBV7-8	TRBJ1-1	many
CASSPTGESYQPQHF	TRBV7-2	TRBJ1-5	many
CATSDLLGASTDTQYF	TRBV24-1	TRBJ2-3	NA
CASSPRAGTGSYEQYF	TRBV7-9	TRBJ2-7	few
CASSLIGTSGGPGEQFF	TRBV7-2	TRBJ2-1	NA
CASSLQYGYTF	TRBV5-5	TRBJ1-2	few
CASSLNRPGQGQSNYGYTF	TRBV6-6	TRBJ1-2	many
CAWSSAHTGELFF	TRBV30	TRBJ2-2	NA
CASSEYIQYF	TRBV2	TRBJ2-4	many
CASSIYRVNTEAFF	TRBV19	TRBJ1-1	NA
CSARETGPRGYTF	TRBV20-1	TRBJ1-2	NA
CSASSSSDTEAFF	TRBV20-1	TRBJ1-1	NA
CASSINRGTNYGYTF	TRBV4-3	TRBJ1-2	many